The source of this TCR beta chain is a study of blood T cell repertoires in COVID-19. Profiling relied on immunoSEQ multiplex PCR, and the TCRdb table lists in-frame clones only, not all of them. This table has about 100,000 clones, approximately 87% appearing once. In this sample, this clone turned up once. Germline-derived CDR1 and CDR2 are SNHLY and FYNNEI. Germline trimming cut 4 bases from V and 9 bases from J; bases unmatched to any gene: 7. This CDR3 has 15 amino acids. Sample: peripheral blood. This clonotype originated in a woman aged 25-40 years with acute or convalescent COVID-19. The J gene is TRBJ2-1, the V gene TRBV2; TRBD2 matches 12 bases. CDR3 region: CASSVLTSGGGEQFF. CDR3 nucleotide sequence: TGTGCCAGCAGTGTTTTGACTAGCGGGGGAGGTGAGCAGTTCTTC.